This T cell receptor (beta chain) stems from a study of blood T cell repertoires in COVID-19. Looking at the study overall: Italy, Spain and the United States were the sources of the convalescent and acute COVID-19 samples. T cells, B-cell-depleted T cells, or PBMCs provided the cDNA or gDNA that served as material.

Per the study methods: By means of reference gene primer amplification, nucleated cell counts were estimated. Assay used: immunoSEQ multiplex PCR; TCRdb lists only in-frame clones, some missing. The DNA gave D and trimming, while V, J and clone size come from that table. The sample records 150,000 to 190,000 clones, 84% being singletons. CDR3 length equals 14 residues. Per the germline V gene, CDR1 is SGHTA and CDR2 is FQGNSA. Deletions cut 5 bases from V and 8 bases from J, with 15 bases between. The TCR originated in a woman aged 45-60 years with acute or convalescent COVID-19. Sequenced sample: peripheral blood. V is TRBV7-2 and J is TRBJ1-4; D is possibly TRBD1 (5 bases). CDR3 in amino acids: CASSRPGVSEKLFF. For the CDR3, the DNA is TGTGCCAGCAGCCGTCCGGGGGTTTCCGAAAAACTGTTTTTT.